This T cell receptor beta chain was captured in a study of patients and donors after allogeneic stem cell transplantation. Germline V CDR1 and CDR2: MRHNA, SNTAGT. V gave up 3 bases and J gave up 2 bases; unmatched junction bases: 1. The CDR3 extends over 15 amino acids. Via MiXCR, TCRdb re-called the RT-PCR reads, giving one row per CDR3 protein. The sample has some 60,000 distinct CDR3 sequences; about an eighth are singletons. The sequenced sample consisted of blood, either unsorted or a sorted T cell fraction (not recorded which). This receptor was taken from a human donor who was either an allogeneic HSCT recipient or a stem cell or donor lymphocyte infusion donor (not recorded which). It is not recorded whose cells these are; they may come from a transplant donor. The chain combines TRBV6-4 with TRBJ2-1; 10 nucleotides align to TRBD2. The CDR3 sequence is CASSELAGTYNEQFF. CDR3 coding DNA: TGTGCCAGCAGTGAACTAGCGGGAACCTACAATGAGCAGTTCTTC.